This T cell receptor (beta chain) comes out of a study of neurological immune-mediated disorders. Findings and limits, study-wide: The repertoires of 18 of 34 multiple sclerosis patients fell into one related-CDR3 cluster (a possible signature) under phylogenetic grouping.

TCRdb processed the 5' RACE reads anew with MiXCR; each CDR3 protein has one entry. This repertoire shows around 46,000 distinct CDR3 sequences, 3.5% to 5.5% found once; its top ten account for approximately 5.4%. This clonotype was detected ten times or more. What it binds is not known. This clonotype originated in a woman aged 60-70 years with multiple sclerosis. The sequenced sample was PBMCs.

CDR3 sequence: CASSLGQGGELFF. CDR3 DNA: TGTGCCAGCAGTTTGGGCCAGGGCGGGGAGCTGTTTTTT. This chain joins TRBV27 and TRBJ2-2; the D gene is possibly TRBD1 (5 bases). The CDR3 runs 13 residues. Germline CDR1 MNHEY, CDR2 SMNVEV (reference sequence). Trimming removed 3 bases at V and 7 bases at J, with 9 bases between.